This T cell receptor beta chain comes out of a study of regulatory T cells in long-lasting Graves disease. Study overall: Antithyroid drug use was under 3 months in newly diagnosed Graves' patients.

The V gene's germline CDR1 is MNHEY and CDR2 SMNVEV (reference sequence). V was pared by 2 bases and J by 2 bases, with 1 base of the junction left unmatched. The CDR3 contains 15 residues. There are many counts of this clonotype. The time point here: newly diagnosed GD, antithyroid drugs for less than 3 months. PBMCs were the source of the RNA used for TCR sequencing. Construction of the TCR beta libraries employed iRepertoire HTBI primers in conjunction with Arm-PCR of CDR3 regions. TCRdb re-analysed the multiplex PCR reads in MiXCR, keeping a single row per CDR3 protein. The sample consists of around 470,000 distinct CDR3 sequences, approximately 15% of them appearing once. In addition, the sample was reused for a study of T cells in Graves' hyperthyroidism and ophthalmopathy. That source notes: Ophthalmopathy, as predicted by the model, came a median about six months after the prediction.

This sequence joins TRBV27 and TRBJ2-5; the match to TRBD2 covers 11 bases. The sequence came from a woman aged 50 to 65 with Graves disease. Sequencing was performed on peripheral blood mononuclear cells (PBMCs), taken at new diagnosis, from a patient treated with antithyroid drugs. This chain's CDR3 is CASSLTSGGQETQYF. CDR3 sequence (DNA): TGTGCCAGCAGTTTAACTAGCGGGGGTCAAGAGACCCAGTACTTC.